Listed here is a single T cell receptor (beta chain). The data stem from a study of shared clonotypes between healthy human individuals. Here immunoSEQ multiplex PCR was the method, and the copy in TCRdb shows in-frame clones only, minus some. The repertoire holds around 2.3 million clones, with 90% to 96% as singletons. What was sequenced was naive CD4+ T cells sorted from blood. Subset in this sample: CD45RA+ positively selected. The TCR comes from a man aged 18-30 years in good health.

As DNA, the CDR3 is TGCAGTGTGAGGACGAACACTGAAGCTTTCTTT. It codes for CSVRTNTEAFF. This chain uses TRBV20-1 with TRBJ1-1; D unresolved. The CDR3 consists of 11 residues. V lost 7 bases, J lost 1 base, and 7 bases lay in between. From germline, CDR1 is DFQATT and CDR2 SNEGSKA (reference sequence).